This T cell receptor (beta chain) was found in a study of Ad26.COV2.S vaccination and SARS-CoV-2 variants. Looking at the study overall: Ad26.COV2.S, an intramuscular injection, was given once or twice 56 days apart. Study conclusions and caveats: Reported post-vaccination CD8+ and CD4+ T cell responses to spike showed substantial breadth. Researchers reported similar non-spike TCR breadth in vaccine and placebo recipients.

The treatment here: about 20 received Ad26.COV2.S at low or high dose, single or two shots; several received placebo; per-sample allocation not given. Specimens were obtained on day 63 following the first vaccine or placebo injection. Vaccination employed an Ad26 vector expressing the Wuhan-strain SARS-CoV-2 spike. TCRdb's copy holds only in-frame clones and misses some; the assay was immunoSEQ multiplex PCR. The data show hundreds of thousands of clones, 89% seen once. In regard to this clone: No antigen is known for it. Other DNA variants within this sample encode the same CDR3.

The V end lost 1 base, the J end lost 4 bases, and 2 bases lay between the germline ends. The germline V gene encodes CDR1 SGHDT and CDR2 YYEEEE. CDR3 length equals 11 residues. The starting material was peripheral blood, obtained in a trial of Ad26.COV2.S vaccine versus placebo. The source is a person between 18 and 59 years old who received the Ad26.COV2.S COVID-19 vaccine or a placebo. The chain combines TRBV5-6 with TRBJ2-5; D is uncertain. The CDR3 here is CASSLSETQYF. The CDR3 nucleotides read TGTGCCAGCAGCTTGTCAGAGACCCAGTACTTC.